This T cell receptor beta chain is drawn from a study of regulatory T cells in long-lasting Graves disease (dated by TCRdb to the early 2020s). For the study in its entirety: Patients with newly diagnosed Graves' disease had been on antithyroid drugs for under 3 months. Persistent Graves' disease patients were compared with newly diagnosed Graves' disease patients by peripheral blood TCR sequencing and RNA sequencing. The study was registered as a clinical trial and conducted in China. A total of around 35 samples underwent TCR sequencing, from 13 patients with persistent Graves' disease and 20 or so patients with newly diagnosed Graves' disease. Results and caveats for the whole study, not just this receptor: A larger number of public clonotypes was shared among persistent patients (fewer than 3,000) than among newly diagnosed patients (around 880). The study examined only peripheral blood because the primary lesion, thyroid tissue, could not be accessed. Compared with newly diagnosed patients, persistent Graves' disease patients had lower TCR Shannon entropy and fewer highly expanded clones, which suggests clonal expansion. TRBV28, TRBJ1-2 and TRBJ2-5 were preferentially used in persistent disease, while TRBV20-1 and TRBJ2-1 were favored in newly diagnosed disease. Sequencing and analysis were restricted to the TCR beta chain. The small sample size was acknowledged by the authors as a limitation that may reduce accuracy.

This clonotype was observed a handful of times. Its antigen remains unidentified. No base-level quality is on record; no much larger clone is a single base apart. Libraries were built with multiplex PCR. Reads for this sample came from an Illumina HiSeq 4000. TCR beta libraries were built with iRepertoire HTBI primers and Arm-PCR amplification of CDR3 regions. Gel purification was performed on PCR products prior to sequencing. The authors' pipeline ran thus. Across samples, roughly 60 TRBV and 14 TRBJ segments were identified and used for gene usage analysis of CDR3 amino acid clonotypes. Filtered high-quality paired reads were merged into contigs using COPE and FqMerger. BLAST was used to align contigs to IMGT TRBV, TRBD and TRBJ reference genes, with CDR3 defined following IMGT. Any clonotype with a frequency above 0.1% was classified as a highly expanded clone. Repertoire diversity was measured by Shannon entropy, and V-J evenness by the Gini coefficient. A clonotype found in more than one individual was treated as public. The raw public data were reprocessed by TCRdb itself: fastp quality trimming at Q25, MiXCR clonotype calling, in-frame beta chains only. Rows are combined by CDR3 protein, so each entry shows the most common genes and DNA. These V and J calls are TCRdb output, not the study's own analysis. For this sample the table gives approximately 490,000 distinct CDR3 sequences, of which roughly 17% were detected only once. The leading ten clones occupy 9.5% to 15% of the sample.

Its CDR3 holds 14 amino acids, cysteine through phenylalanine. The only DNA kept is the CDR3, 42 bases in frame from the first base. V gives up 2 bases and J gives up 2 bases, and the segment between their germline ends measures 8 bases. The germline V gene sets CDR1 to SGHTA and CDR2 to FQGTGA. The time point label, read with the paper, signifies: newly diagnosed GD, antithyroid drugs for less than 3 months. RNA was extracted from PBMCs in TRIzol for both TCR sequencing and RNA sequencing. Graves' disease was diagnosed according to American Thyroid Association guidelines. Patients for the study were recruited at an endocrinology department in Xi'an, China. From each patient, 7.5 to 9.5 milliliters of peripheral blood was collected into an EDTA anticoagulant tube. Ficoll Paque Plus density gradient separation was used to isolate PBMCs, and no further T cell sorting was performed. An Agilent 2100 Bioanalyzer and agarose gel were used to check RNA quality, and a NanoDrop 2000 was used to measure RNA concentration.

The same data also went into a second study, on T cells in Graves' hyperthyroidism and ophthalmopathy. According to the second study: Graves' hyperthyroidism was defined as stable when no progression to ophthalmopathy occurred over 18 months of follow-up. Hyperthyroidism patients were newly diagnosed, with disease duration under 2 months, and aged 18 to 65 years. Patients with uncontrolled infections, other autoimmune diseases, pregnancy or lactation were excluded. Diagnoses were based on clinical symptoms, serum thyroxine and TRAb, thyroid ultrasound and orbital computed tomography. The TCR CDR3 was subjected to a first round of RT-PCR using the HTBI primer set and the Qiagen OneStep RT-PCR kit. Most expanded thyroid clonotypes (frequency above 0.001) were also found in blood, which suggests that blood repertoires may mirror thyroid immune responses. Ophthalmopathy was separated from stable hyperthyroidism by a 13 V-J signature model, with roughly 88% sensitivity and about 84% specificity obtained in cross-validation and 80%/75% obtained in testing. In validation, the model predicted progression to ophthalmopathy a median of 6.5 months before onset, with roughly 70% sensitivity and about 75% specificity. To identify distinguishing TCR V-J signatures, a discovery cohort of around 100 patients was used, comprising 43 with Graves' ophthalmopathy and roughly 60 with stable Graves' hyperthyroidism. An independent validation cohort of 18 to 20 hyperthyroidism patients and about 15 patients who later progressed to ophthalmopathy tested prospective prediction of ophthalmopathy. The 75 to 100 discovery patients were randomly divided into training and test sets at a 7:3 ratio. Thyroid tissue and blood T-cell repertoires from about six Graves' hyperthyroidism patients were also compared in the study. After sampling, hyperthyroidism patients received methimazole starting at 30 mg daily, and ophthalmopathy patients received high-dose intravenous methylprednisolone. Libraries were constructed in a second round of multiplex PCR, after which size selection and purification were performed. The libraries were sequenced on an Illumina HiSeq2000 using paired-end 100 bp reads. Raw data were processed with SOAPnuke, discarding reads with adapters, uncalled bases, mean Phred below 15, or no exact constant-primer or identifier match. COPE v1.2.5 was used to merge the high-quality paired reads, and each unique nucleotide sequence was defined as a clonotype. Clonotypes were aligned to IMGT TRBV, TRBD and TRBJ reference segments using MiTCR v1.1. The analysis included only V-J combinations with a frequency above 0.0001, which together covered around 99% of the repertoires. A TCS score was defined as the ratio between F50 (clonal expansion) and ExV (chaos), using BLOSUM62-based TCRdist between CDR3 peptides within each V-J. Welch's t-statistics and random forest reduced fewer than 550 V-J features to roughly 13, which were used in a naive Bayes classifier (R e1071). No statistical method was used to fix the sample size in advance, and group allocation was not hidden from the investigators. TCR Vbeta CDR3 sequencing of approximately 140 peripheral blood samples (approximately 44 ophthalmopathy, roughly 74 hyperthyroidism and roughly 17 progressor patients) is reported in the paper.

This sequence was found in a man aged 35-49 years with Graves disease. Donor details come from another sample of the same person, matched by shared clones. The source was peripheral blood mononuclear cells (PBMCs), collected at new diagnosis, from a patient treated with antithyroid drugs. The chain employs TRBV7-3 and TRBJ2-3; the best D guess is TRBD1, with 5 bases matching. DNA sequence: TGTGCCAGCAGCTTAGACAGTTACACAGATACGCAGTATTTT. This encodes CASSLDSYTDTQYF.